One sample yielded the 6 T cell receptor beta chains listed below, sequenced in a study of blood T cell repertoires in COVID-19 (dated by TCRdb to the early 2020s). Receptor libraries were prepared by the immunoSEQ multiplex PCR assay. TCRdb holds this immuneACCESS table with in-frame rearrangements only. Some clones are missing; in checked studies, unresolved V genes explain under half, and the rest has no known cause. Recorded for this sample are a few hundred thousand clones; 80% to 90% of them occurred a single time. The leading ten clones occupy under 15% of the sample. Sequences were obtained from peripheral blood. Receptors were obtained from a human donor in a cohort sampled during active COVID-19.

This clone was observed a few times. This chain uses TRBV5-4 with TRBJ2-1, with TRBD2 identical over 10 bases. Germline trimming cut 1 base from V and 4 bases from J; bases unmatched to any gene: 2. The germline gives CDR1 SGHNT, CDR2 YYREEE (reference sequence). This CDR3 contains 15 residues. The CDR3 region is CASSLRSGRYNEQFF. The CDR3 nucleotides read TGTGCCAGCAGCTTGCGTAGCGGGAGGTACAATGAGCAGTTCTTC. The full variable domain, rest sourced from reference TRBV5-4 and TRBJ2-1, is ETGVTQSPTHLIKTRGQQVTLRCSSQSGHNTVSWYQQALGQGPQFIFQYYREEENGRGNFPPRFSGLQFPNYSSELNVNALELDDSALYLCASSLRSGRYNEQFFGPGTRLTVL.

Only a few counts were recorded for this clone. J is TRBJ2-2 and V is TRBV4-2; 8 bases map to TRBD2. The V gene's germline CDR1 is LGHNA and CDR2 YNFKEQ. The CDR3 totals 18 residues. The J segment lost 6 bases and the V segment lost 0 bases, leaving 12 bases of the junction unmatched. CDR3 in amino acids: CASSQDHLAGHGAGELFF. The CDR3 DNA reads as TGTGCCAGCAGCCAAGATCATCTAGCGGGCCACGGGGCCGGGGAGCTGTTTTTT.

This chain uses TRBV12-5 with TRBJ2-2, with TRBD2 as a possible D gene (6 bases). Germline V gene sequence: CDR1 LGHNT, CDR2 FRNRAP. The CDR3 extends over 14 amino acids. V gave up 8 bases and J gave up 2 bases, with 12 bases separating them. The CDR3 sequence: CASRWRDNTGELFF. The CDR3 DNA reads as TGTGCTAGTAGATGGCGGGATAACACCGGGGAGCTGTTTTTT. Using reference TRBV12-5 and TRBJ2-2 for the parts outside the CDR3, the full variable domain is DARVTQTPRHKVTEMGQEVTMRCQPILGHNTVFWYRQTMMQGLELLAYFRNRAPLDDSGMPKDRFSAEMPDATLATLKIQPSEPRDSAVYFCASRWRDNTGELFFGEGSRLTVL.

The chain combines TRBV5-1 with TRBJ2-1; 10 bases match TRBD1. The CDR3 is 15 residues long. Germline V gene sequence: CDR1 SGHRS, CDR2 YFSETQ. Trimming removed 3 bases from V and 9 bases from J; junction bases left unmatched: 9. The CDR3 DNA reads TGCGCCAGCAGCTCCCCGACGACAGGGGGCGGTGAGCAGTTCTTC. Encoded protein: CASSSPTTGGGEQFF.

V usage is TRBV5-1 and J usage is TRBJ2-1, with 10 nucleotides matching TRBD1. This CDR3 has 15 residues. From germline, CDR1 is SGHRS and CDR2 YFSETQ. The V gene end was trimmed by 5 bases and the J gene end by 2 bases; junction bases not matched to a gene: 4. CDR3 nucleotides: TGCGCCAGCAGTACCGACAGGGGGCCCTACAATGAGCAGTTCTTC. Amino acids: CASSTDRGPYNEQFF.

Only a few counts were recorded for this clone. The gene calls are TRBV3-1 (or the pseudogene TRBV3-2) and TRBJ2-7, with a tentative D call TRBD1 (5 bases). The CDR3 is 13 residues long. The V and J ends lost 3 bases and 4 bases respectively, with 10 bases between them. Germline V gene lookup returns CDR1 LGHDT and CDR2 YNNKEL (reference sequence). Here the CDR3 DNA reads TGTGCCAGCAGCCACAGGGAAGGTTACGAGCAGTACTTC. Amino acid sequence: CASSHREGYEQYF.